The T cell receptor beta chain described here comes from a study of Ad26.COV2.S vaccination and SARS-CoV-2 variants. Sequencing was performed with immunoSEQ multiplex PCR; in TCRdb, only in-frame clones are kept and a portion is missing. Of hundreds of thousands of clones in the sample, around 87% were seen once. Findings and limits, study-wide: There was reportedly substantial breadth in spike-specific CD8+ and CD4+ T cell responses after vaccination. Responses of T cells in total may have been underestimated by the TCR breadth and depth analyses. It was found that vaccine and placebo recipients had similar non-spike TCR breadth.

The treatment here: around 19 received Ad26.COV2.S at low or high dose, single or two shots; roughly 5 received placebo; per-sample allocation not given. It was on day 63 after the first vaccine or placebo injection that samples were taken. Adults aged 18-55 years in Boston included the donor. As regards this clone: Its specificity is unknown.

This clonotype was sampled from a person aged 18-60 years who received the Ad26.COV2.S COVID-19 vaccine or a placebo. The source material was peripheral blood, sampled in a trial of Ad26.COV2.S vaccine versus placebo.

This CDR3 reads CAWSVQGSYGYF. The DNA for the CDR3 is TGTGCCTGGAGTGTACAGGGTTCCTACGGGTACTTC. The V and J genes are TRBV30 and TRBJ2-7, with D maybe TRBD1 (6 bases). With 0 bases removed from V and 12 bases from J, the gap between germline ends came to 15 bases. From germline, CDR1 is GTSNPN and CDR2 SVGIG (reference sequence). The CDR3 has 12 amino acids.